The clone carrying this T cell receptor beta chain was seen only once. The antigen is not known. Repertoires were generated with immunoSEQ multiplex PCR, while TCRdb's copy carries only in-frame clones and drops some. The sample contains 58,000 or so clones, around 83% of which appear only once. The CDR3 consists of 14 residues. Germline trimming cut 4 bases from V and 7 bases from J; bases unmatched to any gene: 8. Germline V gene lookup returns CDR1 SGHRS and CDR2 YFSETQ. This record belongs to a study of T cell responses to AZD1222 COVID-19 vaccine. Findings and caveats of the study: Of the AZD1222 recipients, only 5 or 6 were seropositive at baseline. Nearly half of unique spike-specific TCRs reportedly avoided B.1.351 and B.1.1.7 mutated regions. Donors in the cohort were predominantly white British and more often female, and clonal diversity was possibly underestimated. Spike-specific TCR breadth and depth went up after people got two AZD1222 doses.

This rearrangement joins TRBV5-1 to TRBJ1-3; TRBD1 aligns across 7 bases. The input for sequencing was peripheral blood, taken on day 0 of AZD1222 vaccination. The clonotype comes from an adult in good health. The CDR3 loop is CASSAGTQGNTIYF. For the CDR3, the DNA is TGCGCCAGCAGCGCCGGTACACAGGGGAACACCATATATTTT.